Sequencing of this T cell receptor (beta chain) was carried out in a study of T cell repertoires in cytomegalovirus infection. Study background: Based on public TCR beta signatures, there were indications of CMV infection and of a matching HLA type.

From the reads, TCRdb called clonotypes with MiXCR, one entry per CDR3 protein. The repertoire holds some 680,000 distinct CDR3 sequences, 35% seen once, with about 2.8% in the top ten. The CDR3 runs to 15 residues. Unmatched junction bases numbered 15, after V lost 5 bases and J lost 10 bases. The sequence was obtained from a human donor in good health (CMV status not recorded). Some clones in this sample may be carry-over from other donors' samples. The sequencing input was PBMCs. The gene calls are TRBV12-3 or TRBV12-4 and TRBJ1-1, with 8 nucleotides matching TRBD1. CDR3 protein: CASSRQTGDPLGAFF. The CDR3 DNA follows: TGTGCCAGCAGTCGACAGACAGGGGACCCTCTTGGAGCTTTCTTT.